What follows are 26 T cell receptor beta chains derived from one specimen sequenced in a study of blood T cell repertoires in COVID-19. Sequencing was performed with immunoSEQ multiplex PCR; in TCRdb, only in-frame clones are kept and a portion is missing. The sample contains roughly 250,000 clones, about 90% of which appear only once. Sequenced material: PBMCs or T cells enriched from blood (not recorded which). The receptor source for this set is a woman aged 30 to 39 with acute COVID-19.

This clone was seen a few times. The CDR3 DNA follows: TGTGCCAGCACCGGGACTAGCGGGAGTGACGGGGAGCTGTTTTTT. Encoded protein: CASTGTSGSDGELFF. The V gene is TRBV2, the J gene TRBJ2-2, with TRBD2 matching 14 bases. Germline V lookup: CDR1 SNHLY, CDR2 FYNNEI. The V gene end was trimmed by 7 bases and the J gene end by 7 bases; junction bases not matched to a gene: 5. The CDR3 consists of 15 residues.

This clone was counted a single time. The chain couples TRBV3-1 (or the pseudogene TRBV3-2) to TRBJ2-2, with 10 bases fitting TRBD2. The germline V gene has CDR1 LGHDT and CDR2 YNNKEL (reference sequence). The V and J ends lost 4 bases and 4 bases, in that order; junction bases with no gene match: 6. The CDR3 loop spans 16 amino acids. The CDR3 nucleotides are TGTGCCAGCAGCCCCCGACTAGCGGGTATCACCGGGGAGCTGTTTTTT. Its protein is CASSPRLAGITGELFF.

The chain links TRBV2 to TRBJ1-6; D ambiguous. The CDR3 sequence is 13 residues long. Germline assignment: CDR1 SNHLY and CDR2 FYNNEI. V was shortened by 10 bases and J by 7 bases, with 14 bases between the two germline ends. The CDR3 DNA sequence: TGTGCCACAGCGGCGGCCAACAATTCACCCCTCCACTTT. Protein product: CATAAANNSPLHF. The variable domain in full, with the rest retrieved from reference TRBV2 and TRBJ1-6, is EPEVTQTPSHQVTQMGQEVILRCVPISNHLYFYWYRQILGQKVEFLVSFYNNEISEKSEIFDDQFSVERPDGSNFTLKIRSTKLEDSAMYFCATAAANNSPLHFGNGTRLTVT.

CDR3 sequence: CASSLRTSGDNEQFF. CDR3 bases: TGTGCCAGCAGCTTGCGGACTAGCGGGGACAATGAGCAGTTCTTC. The gene calls are TRBV7-3 and TRBJ2-1; 12 bases agree with TRBD2. Per germline, CDR1 SGHTA and CDR2 FQGTGA. The junction had 2 bases not matched to a gene; V was cut back by 3 bases and J by 5 bases. The CDR3 contains 15 residues.

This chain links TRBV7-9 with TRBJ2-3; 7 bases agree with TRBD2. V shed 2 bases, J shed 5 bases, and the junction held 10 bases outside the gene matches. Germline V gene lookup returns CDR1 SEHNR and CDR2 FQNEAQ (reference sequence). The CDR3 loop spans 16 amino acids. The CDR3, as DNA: TGTGCCAGCAGCTTAACCGGGCCTGGGAGGGGAGATACGCAGTATTTT. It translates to CASSLTGPGRGDTQYF.

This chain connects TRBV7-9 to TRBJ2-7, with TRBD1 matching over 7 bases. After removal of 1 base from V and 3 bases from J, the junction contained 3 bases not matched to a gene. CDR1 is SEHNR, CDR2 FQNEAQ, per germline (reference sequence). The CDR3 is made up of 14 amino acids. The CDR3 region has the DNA TGTGCCAGCAGCTTAGGGACAGGAGTCTACGAGCAGTACTTC. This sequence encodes CASSLGTGVYEQYF.

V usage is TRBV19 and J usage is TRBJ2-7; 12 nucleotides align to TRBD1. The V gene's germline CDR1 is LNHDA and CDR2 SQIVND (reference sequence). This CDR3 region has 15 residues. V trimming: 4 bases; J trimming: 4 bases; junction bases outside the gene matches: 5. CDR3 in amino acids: CASSTSGQGAYEQYF. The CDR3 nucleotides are TGTGCCAGTAGTACATCGGGACAGGGGGCTTACGAGCAGTACTTC.

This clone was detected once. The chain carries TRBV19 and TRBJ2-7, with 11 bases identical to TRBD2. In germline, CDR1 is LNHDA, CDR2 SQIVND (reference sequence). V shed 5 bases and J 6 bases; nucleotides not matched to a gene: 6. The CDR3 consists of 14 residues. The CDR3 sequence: CASSAPTSGAEQYF. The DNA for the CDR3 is TGTGCCAGTAGTGCCCCGACTAGCGGGGCCGAGCAGTACTTC.

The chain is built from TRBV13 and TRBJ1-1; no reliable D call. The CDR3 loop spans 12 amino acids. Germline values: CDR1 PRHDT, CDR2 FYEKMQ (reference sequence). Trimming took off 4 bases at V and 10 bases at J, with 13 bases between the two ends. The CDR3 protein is CASSSLSLGAFF. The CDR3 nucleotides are TGTGCCAGCAGCTCCTTGAGTCTAGGAGCTTTCTTT.

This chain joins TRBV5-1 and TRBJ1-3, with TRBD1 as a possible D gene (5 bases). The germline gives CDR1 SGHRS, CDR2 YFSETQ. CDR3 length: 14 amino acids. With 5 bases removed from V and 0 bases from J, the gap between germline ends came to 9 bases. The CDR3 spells CASSSQGSGNTIYF. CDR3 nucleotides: TGCGCCAGCAGTAGTCAGGGCTCTGGAAACACCATATATTTT.

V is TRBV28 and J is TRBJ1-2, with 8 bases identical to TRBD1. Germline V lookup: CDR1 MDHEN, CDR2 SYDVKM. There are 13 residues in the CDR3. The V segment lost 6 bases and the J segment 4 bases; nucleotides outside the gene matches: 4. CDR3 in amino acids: CASSRTGRYGYTF. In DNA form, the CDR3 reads TGTGCCAGCAGCCGGACAGGGCGCTATGGCTACACCTTC.

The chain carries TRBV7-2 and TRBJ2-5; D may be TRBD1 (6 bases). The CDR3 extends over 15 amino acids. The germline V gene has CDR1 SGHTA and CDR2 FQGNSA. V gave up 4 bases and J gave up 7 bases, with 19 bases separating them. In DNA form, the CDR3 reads TGTGCCAGCAGCTCCCTCTCGCACAGGGTCGGGACCCAGTACTTC. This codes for CASSSLSHRVGTQYF.

The chain's CDR3 is CASSADSKNTEAFF. The CDR3 region has the DNA TGTGCCAGCAGCGCGGACAGTAAGAACACTGAAGCTTTCTTT. The genes are TRBV9 and TRBJ1-1, with D possibly being TRBD1 (6 bases). The CDR3 extends over 14 amino acids. Germline CDR1 SGDLS, CDR2 YYNGEE. Trimming removed 3 bases at V and 1 base at J, with 10 bases between.

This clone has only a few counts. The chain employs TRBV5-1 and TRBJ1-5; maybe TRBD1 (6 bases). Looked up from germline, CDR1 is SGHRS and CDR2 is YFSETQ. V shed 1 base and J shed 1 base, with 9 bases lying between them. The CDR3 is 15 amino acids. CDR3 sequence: CASSLTGMSNQPQHF. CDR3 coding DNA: TGCGCCAGCAGCTTGACAGGGATGAGCAATCAGCCCCAGCATTTT.

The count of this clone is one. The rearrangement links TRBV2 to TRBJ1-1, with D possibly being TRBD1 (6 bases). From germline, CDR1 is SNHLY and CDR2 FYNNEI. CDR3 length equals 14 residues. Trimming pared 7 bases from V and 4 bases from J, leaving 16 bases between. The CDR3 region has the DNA TGTGCCAGCACCATAGGGGGGGCAAGCACTGAAGCTTTCTTT. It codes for CASTIGGASTEAFF.

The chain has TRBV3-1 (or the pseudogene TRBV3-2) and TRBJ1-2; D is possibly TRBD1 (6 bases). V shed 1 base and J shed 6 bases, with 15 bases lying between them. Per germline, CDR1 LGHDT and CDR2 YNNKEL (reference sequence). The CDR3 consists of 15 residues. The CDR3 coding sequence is TGTGCCAGCAGCCAAGTTAACGGCAGGGGTAATGGCTACACCTTC. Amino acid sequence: CASSQVNGRGNGYTF.

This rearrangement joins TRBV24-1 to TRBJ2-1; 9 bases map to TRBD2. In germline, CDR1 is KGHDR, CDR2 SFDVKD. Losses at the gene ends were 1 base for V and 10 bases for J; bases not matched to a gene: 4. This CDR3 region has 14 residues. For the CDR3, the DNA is TGTGCCACCAGTGATTTACCTAGCGGGGAAGAGCAGTTCTTC. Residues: CATSDLPSGEEQFF.

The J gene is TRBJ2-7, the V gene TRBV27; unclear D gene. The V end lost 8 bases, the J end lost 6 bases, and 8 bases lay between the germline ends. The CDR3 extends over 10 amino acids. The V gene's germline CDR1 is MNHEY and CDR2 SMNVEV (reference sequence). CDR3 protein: CASGRLEQYF. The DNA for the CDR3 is TGTGCCAGCGGCAGGCTCGAGCAGTACTTC.

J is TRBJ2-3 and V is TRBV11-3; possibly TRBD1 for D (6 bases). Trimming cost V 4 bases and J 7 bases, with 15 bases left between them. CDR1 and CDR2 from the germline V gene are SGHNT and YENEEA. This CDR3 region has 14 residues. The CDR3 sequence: CASSSRQAPNTQYF. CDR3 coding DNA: TGTGCCAGCAGCTCCAGACAGGCCCCCAATACGCAGTATTTT.

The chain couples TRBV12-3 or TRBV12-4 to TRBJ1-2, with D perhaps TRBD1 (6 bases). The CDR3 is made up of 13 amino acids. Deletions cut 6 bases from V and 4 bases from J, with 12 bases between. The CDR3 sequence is CASSHRVSYGYTF. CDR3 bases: TGTGCCAGCAGCCACAGGGTCTCCTATGGCTACACCTTC.

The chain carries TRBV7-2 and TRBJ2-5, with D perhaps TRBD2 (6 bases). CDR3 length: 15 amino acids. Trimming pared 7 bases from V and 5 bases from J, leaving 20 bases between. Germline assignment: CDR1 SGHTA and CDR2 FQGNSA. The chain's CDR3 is CASTPTGLTAETQYF. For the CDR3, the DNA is TGTGCCAGCACCCCTACCGGACTAACGGCGGAGACCCAGTACTTC.

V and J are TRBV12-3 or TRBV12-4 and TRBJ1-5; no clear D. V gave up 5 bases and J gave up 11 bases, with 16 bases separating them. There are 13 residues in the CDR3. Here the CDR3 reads CASSPRQREAQHF. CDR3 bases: TGTGCCAGCAGTCCCCGGCAGCGGGAAGCCCAGCATTTT.

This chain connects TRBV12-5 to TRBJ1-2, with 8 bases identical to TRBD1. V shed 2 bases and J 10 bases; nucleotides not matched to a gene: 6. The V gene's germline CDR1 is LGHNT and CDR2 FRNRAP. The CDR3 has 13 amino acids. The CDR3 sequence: CASGLQSRGPYTF. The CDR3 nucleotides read TGTGCTAGTGGTTTGCAAAGCAGGGGGCCCTACACCTTC. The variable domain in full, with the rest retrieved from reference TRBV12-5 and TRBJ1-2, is DARVTQTPRHKVTEMGQEVTMRCQPILGHNTVFWYRQTMMQGLELLAYFRNRAPLDDSGMPKDRFSAEMPDATLATLKIQPSEPRDSAVYFCASGLQSRGPYTFGSGTRLTVV.

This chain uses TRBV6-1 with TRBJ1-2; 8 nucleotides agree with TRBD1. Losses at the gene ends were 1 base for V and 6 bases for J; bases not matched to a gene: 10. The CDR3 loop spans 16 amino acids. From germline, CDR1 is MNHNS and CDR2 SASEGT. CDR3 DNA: TGTGCCAGCAGTGAAGGTGGACAGGGAACTCGAAATGGCTACACCTTC. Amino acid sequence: CASSEGGQGTRNGYTF.

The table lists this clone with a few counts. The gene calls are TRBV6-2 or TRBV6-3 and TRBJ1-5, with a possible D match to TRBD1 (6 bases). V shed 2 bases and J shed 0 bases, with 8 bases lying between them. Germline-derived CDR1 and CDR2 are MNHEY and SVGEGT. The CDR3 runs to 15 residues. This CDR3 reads CASSYQGHSNQPQHF. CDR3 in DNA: TGTGCCAGCAGTTACCAGGGACATAGCAATCAGCCCCAGCATTTT.

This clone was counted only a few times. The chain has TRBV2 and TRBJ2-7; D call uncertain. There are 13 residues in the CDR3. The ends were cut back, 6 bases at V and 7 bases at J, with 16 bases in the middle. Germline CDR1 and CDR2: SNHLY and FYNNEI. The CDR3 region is CASSHQMVREQYF. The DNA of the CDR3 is TGTGCCAGCAGCCACCAGATGGTTCGTGAGCAGTACTTC.